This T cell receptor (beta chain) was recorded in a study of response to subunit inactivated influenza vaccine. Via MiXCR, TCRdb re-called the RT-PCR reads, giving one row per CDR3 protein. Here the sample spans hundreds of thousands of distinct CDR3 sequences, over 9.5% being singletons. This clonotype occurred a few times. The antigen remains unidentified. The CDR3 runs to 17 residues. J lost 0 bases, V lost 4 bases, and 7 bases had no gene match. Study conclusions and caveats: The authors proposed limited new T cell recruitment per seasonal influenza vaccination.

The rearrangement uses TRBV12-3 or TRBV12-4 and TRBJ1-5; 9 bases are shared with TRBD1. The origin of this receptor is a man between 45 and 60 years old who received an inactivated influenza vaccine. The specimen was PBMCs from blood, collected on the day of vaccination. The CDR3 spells CASSSTGGVYSNQPQHF. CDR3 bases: TGTGCCAGCAGTTCGACAGGGGGGGTCTATAGCAATCAGCCCCAGCATTTT.